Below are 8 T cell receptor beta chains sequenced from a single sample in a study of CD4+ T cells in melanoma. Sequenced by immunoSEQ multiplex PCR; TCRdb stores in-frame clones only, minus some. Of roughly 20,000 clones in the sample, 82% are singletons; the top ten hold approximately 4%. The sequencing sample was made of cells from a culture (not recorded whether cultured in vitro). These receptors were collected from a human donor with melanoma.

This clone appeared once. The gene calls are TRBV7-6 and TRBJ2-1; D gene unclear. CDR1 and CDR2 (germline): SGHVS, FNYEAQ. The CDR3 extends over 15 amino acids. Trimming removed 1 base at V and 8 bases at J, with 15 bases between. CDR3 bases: TGTGCCAGCAGCTTAGTCGGATCGGGTACGGATGAGCAGTTCTTC. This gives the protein CASSLVGSGTDEQFF.

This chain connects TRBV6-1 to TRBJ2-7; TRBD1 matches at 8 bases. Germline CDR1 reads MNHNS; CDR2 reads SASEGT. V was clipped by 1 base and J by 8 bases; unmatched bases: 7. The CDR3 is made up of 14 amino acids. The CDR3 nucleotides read TGTGCCAGCAGTGAAGACGACAGGGGTCTGAAGCAGTACTTC. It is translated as CASSEDDRGLKQYF.

The CDR3 DNA reads TGTGCCAGCTCACCTATAACGGGACTAGTTTCAGATACGCAGTATTTT. This encodes CASSPITGLVSDTQYF. The chain employs TRBV18 and TRBJ2-3; 8 bases are shared with TRBD2. The V gene end was trimmed by 3 bases and the J gene end by 4 bases; junction bases not matched to a gene: 9. The CDR3 consists of 16 residues. Germline V lookup: CDR1 KGHSH, CDR2 LQKENI.

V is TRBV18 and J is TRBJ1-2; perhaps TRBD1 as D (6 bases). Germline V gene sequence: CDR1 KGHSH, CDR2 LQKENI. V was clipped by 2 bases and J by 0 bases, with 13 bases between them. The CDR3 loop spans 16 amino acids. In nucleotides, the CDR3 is TGTGCCAGCTCACCAATCGGGGGGCTTTCTAACTATGGCTACACCTTC. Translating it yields CASSPIGGLSNYGYTF.

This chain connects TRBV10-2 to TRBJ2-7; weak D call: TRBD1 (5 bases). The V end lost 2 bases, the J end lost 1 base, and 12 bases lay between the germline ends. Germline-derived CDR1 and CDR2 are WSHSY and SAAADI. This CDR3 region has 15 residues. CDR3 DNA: TGCGCCAGCAGTGAGGTAGGGGCAGGGTCCTACGAGCAGTACTTC. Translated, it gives CASSEVGAGSYEQYF.

The CDR3 loop reads CAWSVAGSYTEAFF. Here the CDR3 DNA reads TGTGCCTGGAGTGTAGCAGGGAGTTACACTGAAGCTTTCTTT. The chain uses TRBV30 and TRBJ1-1; possibly TRBD1 for D (5 bases). Germline values: CDR1 GTSNPN, CDR2 SVGIG (reference sequence). This CDR3 has 14 amino acids. V was pared by 0 bases and J by 3 bases, with 11 bases between.

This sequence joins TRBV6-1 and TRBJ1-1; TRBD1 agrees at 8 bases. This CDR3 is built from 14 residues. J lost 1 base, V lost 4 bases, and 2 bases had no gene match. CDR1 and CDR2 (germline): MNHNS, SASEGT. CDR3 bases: TGTGCCAGCAGTGCCCAGGGGGCGAACACTGAAGCTTTCTTT. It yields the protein CASSAQGANTEAFF.

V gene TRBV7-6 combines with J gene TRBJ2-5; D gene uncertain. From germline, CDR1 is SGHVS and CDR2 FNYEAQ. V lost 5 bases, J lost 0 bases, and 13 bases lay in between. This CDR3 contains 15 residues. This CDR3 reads CASSRDPTYQETQYF. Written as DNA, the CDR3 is TGTGCCAGCAGCCGCGACCCCACCTACCAAGAGACCCAGTACTTC.